These 27 T cell receptor beta chains came from one sample sequenced in a study of T cell changes during pregnancy in multiple sclerosis. Data came from immunoSEQ multiplex PCR; TCRdb stores just in-frame clones and leaves some out. The data show roughly 52,000 clones, approximately 90% seen once. Sequencing was performed on CD4+ T cells from peripheral blood mononuclear cells, taken in the first trimester of pregnancy. The receptors were sampled from a female donor with multiple sclerosis, enrolled in a pregnancy study.

The genes are TRBV13 and TRBJ2-5; TRBD2 matches at 7 bases. The DNA end is more similar to TRBJ2-7, so the J call may be wrong. This CDR3 has 13 residues. In germline, CDR1 is PRHDT, CDR2 FYEKMQ (reference sequence). The CDR3 reads CASSLSGADEQYF. CDR3 DNA: TGTGCCAGCAGCTTAAGCGGGGCGGACGAGCAGTACTTC.

The chain employs TRBV5-5 and TRBJ1-6, with 7 bases fitting TRBD1. With 4 bases clipped from V and 5 bases from J, the junction kept 3 bases outside the gene matches. The germline V gene encodes CDR1 SGHKS and CDR2 YYEKEE (reference sequence). This CDR3 spans 14 amino acids. The CDR3 reads CASSGGQHNSPLHF. CDR3 coding DNA: TGTGCCAGCAGCGGGGGACAGCATAATTCACCCCTCCACTTT.

The chain couples TRBV6-4 to TRBJ2-2, with 12 bases matching TRBD2. After removal of 6 bases from V and 6 bases from J, the junction contained 5 bases not matched to a gene. Germline CDR1 is MRHNA and CDR2 is SNTAGT. This CDR3 comprises 15 residues. The CDR3 nucleotides read TGTGCCAGCAGCTGGACTAGCGGGATAGCCGGGGAGCTGTTTTTT. The encoded protein is CASSWTSGIAGELFF.

This clone has only a few counts. This sequence joins TRBV2 and TRBJ1-1; D is unclear. Deletions cut 7 bases from V and 4 bases from J, with 4 bases between. The germline V gene encodes CDR1 SNHLY and CDR2 FYNNEI. The length of the CDR3 is 10 residues. This CDR3 is CASTGTEAFF. CDR3 coding DNA: TGTGCCAGCACGGGCACTGAAGCTTTCTTT.

A single count supports this clone. The rearrangement joins TRBV15 to TRBJ2-4, with D possibly TRBD2 on 5 matching bases. CDR3 length equals 17 residues. CDR1 and CDR2 (germline): LNHNV, YYDKDF (reference sequence). Trimming removed 3 bases from V and 0 bases from J, with 15 bases in between. The CDR3 loop reads CATSRVFEGIAKNIQYF. The CDR3 DNA is TGTGCCACCAGCAGGGTGTTCGAGGGTATAGCCAAAAACATTCAGTACTTC.

The rearrangement joins TRBV28 to TRBJ1-5, with 8 bases aligning to TRBD1. V trimming: 5 bases; J trimming: 6 bases; junction bases outside the gene matches: 12. The germline V gene encodes CDR1 MDHEN and CDR2 SYDVKM. This CDR3 region has 16 residues. CDR3 region: CASSPQGRGHGQPQHF. DNA for the CDR3: TGTGCCAGCAGTCCCCAAGGCAGGGGGCACGGTCAGCCCCAGCATTTT.

The chain is built from TRBV11-2 and TRBJ2-2; TRBD1 matches 8 bases. CDR1 and CDR2 (germline): SGHAT, FQNNGV. The CDR3 contains 15 residues. The ends lost 4 bases at V and 3 bases at J; junction bases unmatched: 4. CDR3 loop: CASSSRGPYTGELFF. The CDR3 bases are TGTGCCAGCAGCTCCAGGGGGCCCTACACCGGGGAGCTGTTTTTT.

The rearrangement joins TRBV5-4 to TRBJ2-5; perhaps TRBD2 as D (6 bases). With 0 bases removed from V and 1 base from J, the gap between germline ends came to 10 bases. Germline V gene lookup returns CDR1 SGHNT and CDR2 YYREEE (reference sequence). The CDR3 covers 15 residues. The CDR3 nucleotides are TGTGCCAGCAGCTTGGGAGCGGGCCGCCAAGAGACCCAGTACTTC. Its translation is CASSLGAGRQETQYF. Combining the CDR3 with reference TRBV5-4 and TRBJ2-5 gives the whole variable domain ETGVTQSPTHLIKTRGQQVTLRCSSQSGHNTVSWYQQALGQGPQFIFQYYREEENGRGNFPPRFSGLQFPNYSSELNVNALELDDSALYLCASSLGAGRQETQYFGPGTRLLVL.

This chain joins TRBV7-2 and TRBJ2-2; a weak D match, TRBD1 (5 bases). Germline V CDR1 and CDR2: SGHTA, FQGNSA. The CDR3 length is 16 residues. Trimming left V 1 base short and J 3 bases short, with 12 bases between. The CDR3, as DNA: TGTGCCAGCAGCTTAGTTGGCAGGGTCGACACCGGGGAGCTGTTTTTT. It encodes CASSLVGRVDTGELFF.

The rearrangement joins TRBV7-8 to TRBJ2-2; 13 bases agree with TRBD2. The V gene end was trimmed by 5 bases and the J gene end by 6 bases; junction bases not matched to a gene: 9. CDR1 is SGHVS and CDR2 is FQNEAQ in the germline V gene. The CDR3 has 17 residues. CDR3 region: CASSHRLAGGRPGELFF. For the CDR3, the DNA is TGTGCCAGCAGCCACAGACTAGCGGGAGGCCGGCCCGGGGAGCTGTTTTTT.

V and J are TRBV30 and TRBJ2-1; D perhaps matches TRBD2 (6 bases). The V gene lost 2 bases and the J gene lost 7 bases, with 15 bases spanning the gap. Germline-derived CDR1 and CDR2 are GTSNPN and SVGIG (reference sequence). CDR3 size: 14 residues. CDR3 protein: CAWSIGGTVNEQFF. The CDR3 region has the DNA TGTGCCTGGAGTATCGGCGGGACTGTAAATGAGCAGTTCTTC.

The CDR3 region is CASSLRDHEQYF. The CDR3 coding sequence is TGTGCCAGCAGCTTGAGAGATCACGAGCAGTACTTC. The chain carries TRBV7-9 and TRBJ2-7; D gene uncertain. V was cut by 3 bases and J by 5 bases, with 8 bases left in between. This CDR3 comprises 12 residues. Germline CDR1 and CDR2: SEHNR and FQNEAQ (reference sequence).

The gene calls are TRBV5-4 and TRBJ1-6, with 10 bases fitting TRBD1. This CDR3 has 12 residues. Unmatched junction bases numbered 4, after V lost 10 bases and J lost 9 bases. CDR1 and CDR2 (germline): SGHNT, YYREEE (reference sequence). Written as DNA, the CDR3 is TGTGCCGGCGGACAGGGGGGTTCACCCCTCCACTTT. Protein: CAGGQGGSPLHF.

The CDR3 protein is CSVEDRLAGSTDTQYF. The CDR3 DNA reads TGCAGCGTTGAAGATCGCCTAGCGGGTAGCACAGATACGCAGTATTTT. The rearrangement joins TRBV29-1 to TRBJ2-3; 8 bases align to TRBD2. CDR1 and CDR2 (germline): SQVTM, ANQGSEA. J was trimmed by 0 bases and V by 0 bases; bases with no gene match: 5. The CDR3 is made up of 16 amino acids.

This clone was observed once. The chain uses TRBV7-9 and TRBJ1-4; D ambiguous. The CDR3 is 14 amino acids. Trimming pared 1 base from V and 7 bases from J, leaving 10 bases between. Germline V CDR1 and CDR2: SEHNR, FQNEAQ (reference sequence). CDR3 nucleotide sequence: TGTGCCAGCAGCTTAGGGGCATCTGGTGAAAAACTGTTTTTT. Its translation is CASSLGASGEKLFF.

The chain combines TRBV28 with TRBJ2-7; D is unclear. The CDR3 is 14 amino acids. Germline lookup yields CDR1 MDHEN and CDR2 SYDVKM. Trimming removed 5 bases from V and 2 bases from J, with 13 bases in between. The CDR3 bases are TGTGCCAGCAGTCCCTACGACCTAGCCTACGAGCAGTACTTC. The encoded protein is CASSPYDLAYEQYF.

This CDR3 is CASSETGLKSYEQYF. Written as DNA, the CDR3 is TGTGCCAGCAGTGAAACAGGGTTGAAGTCCTACGAGCAGTACTTC. V and J are TRBV6-1 and TRBJ2-7; tentative D call: TRBD1 (6 bases). Trimming took 2 bases from V and 1 from J, leaving 12 bases between them. Per the germline V gene, CDR1 is MNHNS and CDR2 is SASEGT. CDR3 length equals 15 residues.

CDR3 region: CASSHWLYRGNKETQYF. CDR3 sequence (DNA): TGCGCCAGCAGCCACTGGTTATACAGGGGAAATAAAGAGACCCAGTACTTC. The chain is built from TRBV4-1 and TRBJ2-5, with 7 positions matching TRBD1. There are 17 residues in the CDR3. Germline-derived CDR1 and CDR2 are MGHRA and YSYEKL. J was trimmed by 3 bases and V by 3 bases; bases with no gene match: 13.

J is TRBJ2-1 and V is TRBV2, with D possibly TRBD1 on 6 matching bases. Trimming cost V 6 bases and J 8 bases, with 17 bases left between them. Looked up from germline, CDR1 is SNHLY and CDR2 is FYNNEI. The CDR3 is 14 residues long. As DNA, the CDR3 is TGTGCCAGCAGGGAGACAGGTGAGAACTATGAGCAGTTCTTC. This translates into CASRETGENYEQFF.

This chain links TRBV9 with TRBJ2-1, with TRBD2 matching over 15 bases. With 7 bases clipped from V and 0 bases from J, the junction kept 2 bases outside the gene matches. Germline V gene data show CDR1 as SGDLS and CDR2 as YYNGEE. CDR3 size: 16 residues. This CDR3 reads CASGLAGGSSYNEQFF. Here the CDR3 DNA reads TGTGCCAGCGGACTAGCGGGAGGGAGCTCCTACAATGAGCAGTTCTTC. The whole variable domain, filled in from reference TRBV9 and TRBJ2-1, reads DSGVTQTPKHLITATGQRVTLRCSPRSGDLSVYWYQQSLDQGLQFLIQYYNGEERAKGNILERFSAQQFPDLHSELNLSSLELGDSALYFCASGLAGGSSYNEQFFGPGTRLTVL.

The chain carries TRBV6-5 and TRBJ1-4; D may be TRBD1 (5 bases). Germline-derived CDR1 and CDR2 are MNHEY and SVGAGI. The CDR3 has 15 amino acids. V dropped 6 bases and J dropped 8 bases, with 19 bases sitting between them. The CDR3 spells CASSLFGGEGEKLFF. The CDR3 DNA sequence: TGTGCCAGCAGCCTATTCGGGGGGGAAGGGGAAAAACTGTTTTTT.

This clone showed up just a few times. The CDR3 reads CASSLRGQGGIYTF. In nucleotides, the CDR3 is TGCGCCAGCAGCCTCCGAGGACAGGGTGGGATCTACACCTTC. V gene TRBV5-1 combines with J gene TRBJ1-2, with 8 nucleotides matching TRBD1. J lost 10 bases, V lost 4 bases, and 12 bases had no gene match. Germline CDR1 and CDR2: SGHRS and YFSETQ. The CDR3 spans 14 residues.

The genes are TRBV7-3 and TRBJ2-5; D not certain. The CDR3 has 13 amino acids. Trimming left V 6 bases short and J 1 base short, with 9 bases between. From germline, CDR1 is SGHTA and CDR2 FQGTGA. The CDR3 bases are TGTGCCAGCAGGTCGCGCTTCCAAGAGACCCAGTACTTC. This codes for CASRSRFQETQYF.

The chain uses TRBV5-6 and TRBJ1-2; a possible D gene is TRBD1 (6 bases). Trimming cost V 0 bases and J 2 bases, with 14 bases left between them. Germline V gives CDR1 SGHDT, CDR2 YYEEEE. The CDR3 totals 16 residues. The CDR3 loop reads CASSLVRDTANYGYTF. The CDR3 bases are TGTGCCAGCAGCTTGGTCCGGGACACCGCAAACTATGGCTACACCTTC.

This chain uses TRBV28 with TRBJ1-4; 9 bases align to TRBD1. J lost 7 bases, V lost 6 bases, and 9 bases had no gene match. CDR1 is MDHEN and CDR2 is SYDVKM in the germline V gene. The CDR3 runs 15 residues. The CDR3 bases are TGTGCCAGCAGCCATCAGGGGACAGGGATTGAAAAACTGTTTTTT. It encodes CASSHQGTGIEKLFF.

This chain links TRBV6-5 with TRBJ2-3, with 8 bases matching TRBD2. Germline CDR1 MNHEY, CDR2 SVGAGI. This CDR3 has 13 amino acids. V was clipped by 7 bases and J by 4 bases; unmatched bases: 4. The CDR3 DNA reads TGTGCCAGCATATCGGGGGGGCCAGATACGCAGTATTTT. It encodes CASISGGPDTQYF.

This clone was counted only a few times. J is TRBJ2-5 and V is TRBV12-5; D uncertain. Trimming shortened V by 5 bases and J by 3 bases, and 7 bases separated the two germline ends. The CDR3 has 12 amino acids. Germline values: CDR1 LGHNT, CDR2 FRNRAP. CDR3 loop: CASGPTEETQYF. Here the CDR3 DNA reads TGTGCTAGTGGTCCGACTGAAGAGACCCAGTACTTC.